This T cell receptor (beta chain) was identified in a study of cytomegalovirus exposure and HLA in healthy donors. Study-wide findings and caveats: Clusters of TCRs from the first cohort tended to co-occur in the roughly 120 validation repertoires (as a later analysis found).

Details on this clone: Its specificity is not known.

TCRdb's table, derived via immunoSEQ multiplex PCR, lists solely in-frame clones and lacks some. The sample lists about 120,000 clones; 75% to 90% were seen once. The source of this sequence is a woman aged 18 to 35 in good health and CMV-seronegative. The sequenced material came from PBMCs.

CDR3 DNA: TGCGCCAGCAGCTTGGGTACAATCACCGGGGAGCTGTTTTTT. Protein product: CASSLGTITGELFF. This rearrangement joins TRBV5-1 to TRBJ2-2; D gene ambiguous. Trimming shortened V by 0 bases and J by 4 bases, and 7 bases separated the two germline ends. This CDR3 is 14 amino acids long. Germline V gene lookup returns CDR1 SGHRS and CDR2 YFSETQ.